The text below deals with one T cell receptor beta chain. The source of the sample is a study of CDR3 diversity in severe acne. Via MiXCR, TCRdb re-called the PCR reads, giving one row per CDR3 protein. This table has some 90,000 distinct CDR3 sequences, about half appearing once. V gave up 6 bases and J gave up 7 bases; unmatched junction bases: 12. The germline V gene encodes CDR1 SGHDN and CDR2 FVKESK. The CDR3 runs to 14 residues. The sample consisted of blood. The rearrangement uses TRBV14 and TRBJ2-7; 7 bases are shared with TRBD1. The source of this sequence is a male donor in good health, serving as a control. This chain's CDR3 is CASSTGDTAGEQYF. The CDR3 nucleotides read TGTGCCAGCAGTACAGGGGACACCGCTGGGGAGCAGTACTTC.